This TCR beta chain was recovered during a study of PD-L1 blockade in urothelial cancer. The overall study: Enrolled patients had been treated previously with 0 to 3 chemotherapy regimens.

The ends were cut back, 5 bases at V and 0 bases at J, with 14 bases in the middle. Per the germline V gene, CDR1 is MNHNY and CDR2 is SVGAGI (reference sequence). The CDR3 spans 15 residues. The time point was: pretreatment peripheral blood. Only in-frame clones appear in the TCRdb table, and some are missing; sequencing was by immunoSEQ multiplex PCR. The profile shows about 87,000 clones, roughly 84% of them singletons. This receptor was obtained from a man between 60 and 70 years old with urothelial cancer. The genes are TRBV6-6 and TRBJ2-7; tentatively, D is TRBD2 (6 bases). The material was PBMCs, obtained around atezolizumab (anti-PD-L1) treatment. The CDR3 here is CASSHGAGSSYEQYF. The CDR3 region has the DNA TGTGCCAGCAGTCACGGAGCGGGCAGCTCCTACGAGCAGTACTTC.